This T cell receptor (beta chain) was profiled in a study of blood T cells in healthy people across ages. Findings of the study overall: Diversity was estimated from one million T cells, and these estimates were considered underestimates.

For this clonotype: Its antigen is undetermined.

Donation came from healthy Caucasian individuals in Russia who were aged about 6 to 95. This CDR3 is 16 amino acids long. CDR1 is SGHRS, CDR2 YFSETQ, per germline. V gave up 1 base and J gave up 7 bases; unmatched junction bases: 13. Together with a sample-barcoded 5' primer, a J-beta primer mix was included in a second PCR lasting about 7 to 12 cycles. TCRdb reprocessed the 5' RACE reads via MiXCR and lists one record per CDR3 protein. The profile shows about 1,000,000 distinct CDR3 sequences, 35% to 55% of them singletons. The chain has TRBV5-1 and TRBJ2-7; 8 positions agree with TRBD2. Material for sequencing was blood. The sequence derives from an older woman in good health. As DNA, the CDR3 is TGCGCCAGCAGCTTGTTGGCTAGCGGGTTGGGCAATGAGCAGTACTTC. Translated, it gives CASSLLASGLGNEQYF. The complete variable domain, with remaining parts taken from reference TRBV5-1 and TRBJ2-7, reads KAGVTQTPRYLIKTRGQQVTLSCSPISGHRSVSWYQQTPGQGLQFLFEYFSETQRNKGNFPGRFSGRQFSNSRSEMNVSTLELGDSALYLCASSLLASGLGNEQYFGPGTRLTVT.